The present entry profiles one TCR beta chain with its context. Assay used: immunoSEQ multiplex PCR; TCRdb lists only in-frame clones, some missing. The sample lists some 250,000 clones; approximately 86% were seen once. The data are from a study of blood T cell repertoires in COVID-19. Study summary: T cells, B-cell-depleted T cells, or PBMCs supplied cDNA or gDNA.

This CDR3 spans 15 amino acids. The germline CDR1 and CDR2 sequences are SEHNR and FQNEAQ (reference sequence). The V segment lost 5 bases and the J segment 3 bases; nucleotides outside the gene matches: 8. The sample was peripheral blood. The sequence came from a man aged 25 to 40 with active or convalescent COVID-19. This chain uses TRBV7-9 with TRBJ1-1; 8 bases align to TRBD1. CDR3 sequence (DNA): TGTGCCAGCAGCGTAGGACAGGGTGGTTACACTGAAGCTTTCTTT. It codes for CASSVGQGGYTEAFF.